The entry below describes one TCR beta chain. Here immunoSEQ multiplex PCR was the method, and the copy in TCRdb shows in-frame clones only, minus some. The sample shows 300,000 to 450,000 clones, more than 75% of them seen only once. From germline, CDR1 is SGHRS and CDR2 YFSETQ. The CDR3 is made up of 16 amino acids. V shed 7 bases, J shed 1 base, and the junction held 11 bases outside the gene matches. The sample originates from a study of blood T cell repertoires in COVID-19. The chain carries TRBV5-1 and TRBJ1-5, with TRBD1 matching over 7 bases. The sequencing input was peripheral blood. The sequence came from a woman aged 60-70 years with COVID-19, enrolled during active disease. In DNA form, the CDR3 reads TGCGCCAGCTTGGACAGGCATGTGGGGAGCAATCAGCCCCAGCATTTT. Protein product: CASLDRHVGSNQPQHF.